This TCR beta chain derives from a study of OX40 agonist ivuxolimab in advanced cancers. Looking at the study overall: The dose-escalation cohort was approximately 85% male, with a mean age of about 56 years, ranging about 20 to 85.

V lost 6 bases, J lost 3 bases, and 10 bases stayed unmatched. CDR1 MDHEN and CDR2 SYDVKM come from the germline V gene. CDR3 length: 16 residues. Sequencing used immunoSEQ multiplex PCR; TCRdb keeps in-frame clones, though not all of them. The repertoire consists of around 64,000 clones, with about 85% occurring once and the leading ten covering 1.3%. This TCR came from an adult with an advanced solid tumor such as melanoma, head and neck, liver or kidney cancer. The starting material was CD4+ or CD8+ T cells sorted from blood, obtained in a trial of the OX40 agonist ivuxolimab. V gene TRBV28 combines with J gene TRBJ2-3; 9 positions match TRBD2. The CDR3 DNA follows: TGTGCCAGCAGGGGGCCTAGCGGGGATAGGACAGATACGCAGTATTTT. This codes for CASRGPSGDRTDTQYF.